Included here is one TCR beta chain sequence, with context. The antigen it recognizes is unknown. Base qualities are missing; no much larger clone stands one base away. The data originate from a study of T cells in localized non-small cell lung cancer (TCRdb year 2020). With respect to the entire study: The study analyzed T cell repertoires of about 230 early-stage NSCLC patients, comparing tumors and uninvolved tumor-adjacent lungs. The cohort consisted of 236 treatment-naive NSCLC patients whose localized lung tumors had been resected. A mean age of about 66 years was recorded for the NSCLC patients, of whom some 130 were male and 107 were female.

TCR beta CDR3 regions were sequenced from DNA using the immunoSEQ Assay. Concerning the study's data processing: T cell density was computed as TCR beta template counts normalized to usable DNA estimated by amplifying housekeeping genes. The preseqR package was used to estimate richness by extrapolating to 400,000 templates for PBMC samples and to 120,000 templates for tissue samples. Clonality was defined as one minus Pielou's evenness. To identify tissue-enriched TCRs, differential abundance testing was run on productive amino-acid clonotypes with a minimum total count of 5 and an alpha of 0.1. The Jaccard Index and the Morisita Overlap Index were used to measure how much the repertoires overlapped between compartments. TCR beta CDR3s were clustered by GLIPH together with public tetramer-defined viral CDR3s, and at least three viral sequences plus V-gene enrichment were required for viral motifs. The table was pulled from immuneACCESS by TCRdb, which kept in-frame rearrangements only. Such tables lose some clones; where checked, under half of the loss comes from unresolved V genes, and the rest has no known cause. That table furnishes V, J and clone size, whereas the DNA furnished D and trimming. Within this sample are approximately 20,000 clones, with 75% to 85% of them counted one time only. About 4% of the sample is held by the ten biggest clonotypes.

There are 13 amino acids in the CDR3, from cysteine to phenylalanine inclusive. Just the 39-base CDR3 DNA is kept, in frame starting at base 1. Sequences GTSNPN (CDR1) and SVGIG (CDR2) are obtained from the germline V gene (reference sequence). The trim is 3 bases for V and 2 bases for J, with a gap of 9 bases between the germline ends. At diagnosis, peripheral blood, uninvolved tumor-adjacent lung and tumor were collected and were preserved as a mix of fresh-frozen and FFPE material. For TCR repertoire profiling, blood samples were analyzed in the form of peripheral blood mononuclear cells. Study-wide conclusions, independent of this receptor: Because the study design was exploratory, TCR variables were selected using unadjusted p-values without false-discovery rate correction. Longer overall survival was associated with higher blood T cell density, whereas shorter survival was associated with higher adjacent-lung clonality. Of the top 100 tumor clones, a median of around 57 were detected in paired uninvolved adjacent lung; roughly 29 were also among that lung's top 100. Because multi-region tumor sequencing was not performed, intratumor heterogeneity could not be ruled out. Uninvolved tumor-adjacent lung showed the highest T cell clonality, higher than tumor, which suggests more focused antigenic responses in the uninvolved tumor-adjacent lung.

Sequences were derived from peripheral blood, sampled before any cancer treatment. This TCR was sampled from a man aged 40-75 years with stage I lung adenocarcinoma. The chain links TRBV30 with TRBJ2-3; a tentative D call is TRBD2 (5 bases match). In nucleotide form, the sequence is TGTGCCTGGAGCCGGGGTCCCACAGATACGCAGTATTTT. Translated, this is CAWSRGPTDTQYF.